Sequencing of this T cell receptor beta chain was carried out in a study of T cells in localized non-small cell lung cancer. V lost 6 bases and J 0 bases, leaving 12 bases between the germline ends. Looked up from germline, CDR1 is SEHNR and CDR2 is FQNEAQ (reference sequence). The CDR3 has 14 residues. Measured with immunoSEQ multiplex PCR; TCRdb has only the in-frame clones, and not every one. The sample has about 59,000 clones; more than 85% are singletons. Sample: peripheral blood, taken before any cancer treatment. This chain links TRBV7-9 with TRBJ2-7; either TRBD1 or TRBD2 may supply D (5 bases each). The origin of this receptor is a man between 40 and 70 years old with stage I lung adenocarcinoma. The CDR3: CASSNRDGSYEQYF. For the CDR3, the DNA is TGTGCCAGCAGTAACCGGGACGGCTCCTACGAGCAGTACTTC.